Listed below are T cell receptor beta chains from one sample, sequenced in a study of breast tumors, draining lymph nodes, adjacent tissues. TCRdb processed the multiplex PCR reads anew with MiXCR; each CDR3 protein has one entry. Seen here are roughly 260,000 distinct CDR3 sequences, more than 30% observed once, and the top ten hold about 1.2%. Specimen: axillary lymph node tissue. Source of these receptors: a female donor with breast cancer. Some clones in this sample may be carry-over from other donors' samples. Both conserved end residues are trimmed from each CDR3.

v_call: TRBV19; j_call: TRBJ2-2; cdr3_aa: ASSTPGRDIYGYTGELF
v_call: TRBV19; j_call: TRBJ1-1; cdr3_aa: ASSIDWGNTEAF
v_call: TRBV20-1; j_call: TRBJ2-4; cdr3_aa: SARRGSSGSWGNIQY
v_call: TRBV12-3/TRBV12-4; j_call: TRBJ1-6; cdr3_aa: ASTGTGRAPLH
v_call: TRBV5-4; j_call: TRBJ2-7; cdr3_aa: ASSSGLAGTYEQY
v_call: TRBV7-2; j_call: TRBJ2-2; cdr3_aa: ASNQQVQVNTGEPF
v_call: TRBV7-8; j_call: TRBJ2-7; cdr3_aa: ASSLVAGATYEQH
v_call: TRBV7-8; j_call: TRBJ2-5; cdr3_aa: ASSPRDISYEQETQY
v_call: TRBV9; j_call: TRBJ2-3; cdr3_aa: ASSVGLGGQGSDTQY
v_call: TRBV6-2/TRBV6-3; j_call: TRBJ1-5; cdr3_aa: ASNDHLSVIGQPQH